A single sample is the source of the 27 T cell receptor beta chains below, sequenced in a study of glioma-infiltrating T cells after dendritic cell vaccination. Produced via immunoSEQ multiplex PCR; TCRdb's table is partial and in-frame only. The sample has 40,000 to 60,000 clones, about 85% seen once. Sequences were derived from blood, sampled before dendritic cell vaccination. These receptors originate from a human donor with glioblastoma.

The V gene is TRBV5-5, the J gene TRBJ2-1; 13 nucleotides align to TRBD2. The CDR3 is 17 residues long. Trimming removed 5 bases from V and 6 bases from J; junction bases left unmatched: 11. In germline, CDR1 is SGHKS, CDR2 YYEKEE (reference sequence). CDR3 region: CASSWRTSGGLGNEQFF. CDR3 DNA: TGTGCCAGCAGTTGGCGGACTAGCGGGGGCCTAGGCAATGAGCAGTTCTTC.

The chain links TRBV6-5 to TRBJ1-2; 7 positions agree with TRBD1. After removal of 6 bases from V and 12 bases from J, the junction contained 13 bases not matched to a gene. The CDR3 sequence is 13 residues long. Germline V gene data show CDR1 as MNHEY and CDR2 as SVGAGI. CDR3 nucleotide sequence: TGTGCCAGCAGCCAAGGGGCGACAGGGTACAACACCTTC. Its translation is CASSQGATGYNTF.

The chain uses TRBV28 and TRBJ1-5; no definite D call. The CDR3 sequence is 12 residues long. Per germline, CDR1 MDHEN and CDR2 SYDVKM. The V and J ends lost 10 bases and 4 bases respectively, with 11 bases between them. This CDR3 is CATARGNQPQHF. The CDR3 bases are TGTGCCACCGCCCGGGGAAATCAGCCCCAGCATTTT. The complete variable domain, with remaining parts taken from reference TRBV28 and TRBJ1-5, reads DVKVTQSSRYLVKRTGEKVFLECVQDMDHENMFWYRQDPGLGLRLIYFSYDVKMKEKGDIPEGYSVSREKKERFSLILESASTNQTSMYLCATARGNQPQHFGDGTRLSIL.

The rearrangement uses TRBV6-1 and TRBJ1-1, with TRBD1 matching over 8 bases. With 7 bases clipped from V and 6 bases from J, the junction kept 13 bases outside the gene matches. Germline V CDR1 and CDR2: MNHNS, SASEGT. CDR3 length equals 15 residues. The CDR3 nucleotides read TGTGCCAGCACCCTTCTAGGACAGGGCAGGCCTGAAGCTTTCTTT. Residues: CASTLLGQGRPEAFF.

The gene calls are TRBV7-8 and TRBJ2-7, with D hard to call. The germline CDR1 and CDR2 sequences are SGHVS and FQNEAQ. V gave up 3 bases and J gave up 4 bases, with 7 bases separating them. This CDR3 is built from 12 residues. The CDR3 DNA follows: TGTGCCAGCAGCTTCCTAGAATACGAGCAGTACTTC. This sequence encodes CASSFLEYEQYF.

This clone was seen only once. V gene TRBV4-1 combines with J gene TRBJ2-1, with D possibly TRBD2 on 5 matching bases. The germline V gene encodes CDR1 MGHRA and CDR2 YSYEKL. CDR3 length equals 13 residues. V lost 0 bases, J lost 12 bases, and 12 bases lay in between. The CDR3 is CASSQDGRRLQFF. The CDR3 bases are TGCGCCAGCAGCCAAGATGGAAGGAGGTTGCAGTTCTTC.

The chain couples TRBV6-1 to TRBJ1-3, with no clear D. In germline, CDR1 is MNHNS, CDR2 SASEGT. V was shortened by 8 bases and J by 4 bases, with 12 bases between the two germline ends. The CDR3 contains 13 residues. CDR3 amino acids: CASEVFPGNTIYF. The CDR3 bases are TGTGCCAGCGAGGTCTTCCCAGGAAACACCATATATTTT.

In its sample, this clone was seen a few times. The chain combines TRBV6-6 with TRBJ2-1; tentative D call: TRBD2 (6 bases). Germline loops: CDR1 MNHNY, CDR2 SVGAGI (reference sequence). The CDR3 consists of 16 residues. Trimming pared 0 bases from V and 0 bases from J, leaving 9 bases between. The CDR3 protein is CASSYSMGLSYNEQFF. CDR3 sequence (DNA): TGTGCCAGCAGTTACTCGATGGGACTCTCCTACAATGAGCAGTTCTTC.

This sequence joins TRBV27 and TRBJ2-1; TRBD2 matches 7 bases. After removal of 4 bases from V and 7 bases from J, the junction contained 10 bases not matched to a gene. The CDR3 is 15 amino acids. In germline, CDR1 is MNHEY, CDR2 SMNVEV (reference sequence). CDR3 residues: CASSSLWRGSNEQFF. The CDR3 nucleotides are TGTGCCAGCAGTTCCTTATGGCGGGGGTCGAATGAGCAGTTCTTC.

The gene calls are TRBV19 and TRBJ2-5; 8 nucleotides match TRBD2. The CDR3 sequence is 14 residues long. The V gene end was trimmed by 4 bases and the J gene end by 7 bases; junction bases not matched to a gene: 8. CDR1 and CDR2 (germline): LNHDA, SQIVND (reference sequence). As DNA, the CDR3 is TGTGCCAGTAGTAGTCTCGGGGCGGGGGGGACCCAGTACTTC. The encoded protein is CASSSLGAGGTQYF.

The rearrangement links TRBV7-2 to TRBJ2-3, with 16 bases lining up with TRBD2. V was clipped by 2 bases and J by 9 bases; unmatched bases: 8. This CDR3 region has 17 residues. Germline CDR1 reads SGHTA; CDR2 reads FQGNSA. The DNA for the CDR3 is TGTGCCAGCAGCTTAACAGGGACTAGCGGGGGGGCCGGAACGCAGTATTTT. Translating gives CASSLTGTSGGAGTQYF. The full variable domain, rest sourced from reference TRBV7-2 and TRBJ2-3, is GAGVSQSPSNKVTEKGKDVELRCDPISGHTALYWYRQSLGQGLEFLIYFQGNSAPDKSGLPSDRFSAERTGGSVSTLTIQRTQQEDSAVYLCASSLTGTSGGAGTQYFGPGTRLTVL.

The V call is TRBV4-1, the J call TRBJ1-4; 7 bases are a match to TRBD1. Trimming took 6 bases from V and 0 from J; bases not matched to a gene: 4. The germline gives CDR1 MGHRA, CDR2 YSYEKL. The CDR3 is made up of 15 amino acids. This CDR3 reads CASSRDSATNEKLFF. CDR3 nucleotide sequence: TGCGCCAGCAGTCGGGACAGCGCAACTAATGAAAAACTGTTTTTT.

This sequence joins TRBV4-3 and TRBJ2-5, with no clear D. Germline-derived CDR1 and CDR2 are LGHNA and YSLEER. The CDR3 is made up of 13 amino acids. Between the trimmed V and J ends, which lost 0 bases and 10 bases, there was a span of 12 bases. CDR3 residues: CASSQDQQLVQYF. The CDR3 DNA follows: TGCGCCAGCAGCCAAGATCAACAGCTTGTCCAGTACTTC.

The chain couples TRBV7-2 to TRBJ2-1; D perhaps matches TRBD1 (5 bases). CDR1 and CDR2 (germline): SGHTA, FQGNSA. Trimming pared 7 bases from V and 8 bases from J, leaving 21 bases between. The CDR3 consists of 15 residues. The CDR3 reads CASNTQGYIRDEQFF. The CDR3 DNA reads TGTGCCAGCAACACTCAGGGCTATATAAGGGATGAGCAGTTCTTC.

The gene calls are TRBV21-1 and TRBJ1-2. TRBV21-1 is recorded as a pseudogene. The CDR3 length is 16 residues. Here the CDR3 reads CASSKCKLRVNYGYTF. CDR3 coding DNA: TGTGCCAGCAGCAAATGTAAATTACGGGTAAACTATGGCTACACCTTC.

This clone was found a few times. This chain links TRBV4-2 with TRBJ2-2; D possibly corresponds to TRBD2 (5 bases). CDR1 and CDR2 from the germline V gene are LGHNA and YNFKEQ. V was trimmed by 2 bases and J by 0 bases, leaving 10 bases between them. The CDR3 covers 16 residues. The CDR3 here is CASSQKAVTNTGELFF. The CDR3 nucleotides are TGTGCCAGCAGCCAAAAAGCGGTGACGAACACCGGGGAGCTGTTTTTT.

The chain combines TRBV5-1 with TRBJ1-3; tentatively, D is TRBD1 (5 bases). Germline assignment: CDR1 SGHRS and CDR2 YFSETQ. Between the trimmed V and J ends, which lost 1 base and 1 base, there was a span of 12 bases. The CDR3 has 16 amino acids. CDR3 loop: CASSLLDAGSGNTIYF. In DNA form, the CDR3 reads TGCGCCAGCAGCTTGTTAGACGCAGGGTCTGGAAACACCATATATTTT.

This chain joins TRBV4-2 and TRBJ2-1; D uncertain. V was pared by 6 bases and J by 2 bases, with 14 bases between. The germline V gene encodes CDR1 LGHNA and CDR2 YNFKEQ. This CDR3 region has 15 residues. Written as DNA, the CDR3 is TGTGCCAGCAGTCTAAATATCGAGACCTACAATGAGCAGTTCTTC. This translates into CASSLNIETYNEQFF.

As DNA, the CDR3 is TGTGCCAGTAGTCTAGGGACAGGGGTTAATGAAAAACTGTTTTTT. It encodes CASSLGTGVNEKLFF. This chain connects TRBV19 to TRBJ1-4, with 10 bases lining up with TRBD1. The germline CDR1 and CDR2 sequences are LNHDA and SQIVND (reference sequence). With V trimmed by 5 bases and J by 4 bases, 4 bases remained unmatched. The CDR3 is made up of 15 amino acids.

This sequence joins TRBV2 and TRBJ2-5, with 8 bases lining up with TRBD1. TRBJ2-7 explains the end of the DNA better; the J call may be wrong. This CDR3 has 16 amino acids. Per the germline V gene, CDR1 is SNHLY and CDR2 is FYNNEI. This CDR3 is CASSSGSGQVNYEQYF. The DNA for the CDR3 is TGTGCCAGCAGCTCAGGGTCGGGACAGGTGAACTACGAGCAGTACTTC.

This sequence joins TRBV9 and TRBJ1-6, with D hard to call. Trimming removed 5 bases from V and 0 bases from J, with 9 bases in between. Germline-derived CDR1 and CDR2 are SGDLS and YYNGEE. The CDR3 length is 15 residues. CDR3 sequence (DNA): TGTGCCAGCAGTCACGCCAGCTCCTATAATTCACCCCTCCACTTT. It is translated as CASSHASSYNSPLHF.

This clone came up a few times. The sample has other DNA sequences that encode this CDR3 too. The chain combines TRBV5-1 with TRBJ2-7, with 7 bases identical to TRBD1. After removal of 0 bases from V and 3 bases from J, the junction contained 3 bases not matched to a gene. This CDR3 contains 14 residues. Germline CDR1 is SGHRS and CDR2 is YFSETQ. The CDR3 DNA follows: TGCGCCAGCAGCTTGGGACAGGGCAACTACGAGCAGTACTTC. Protein sequence: CASSLGQGNYEQYF.

J is TRBJ2-4 and V is TRBV27; possible D gene TRBD2, 6 bases. V lost 5 bases, J lost 3 bases, and 17 bases lay in between. The CDR3 covers 16 residues. Germline V gene lookup returns CDR1 MNHEY and CDR2 SMNVEV (reference sequence). Here the CDR3 reads CASSPDWRGLKNIQYF. CDR3 coding DNA: TGTGCCAGCAGTCCCGATTGGCGGGGACTCAAAAACATTCAGTACTTC.

V and J are TRBV11-2 and TRBJ1-1, with D perhaps TRBD1 (6 bases). This CDR3 region has 15 residues. Germline CDR1 and CDR2: SGHAT and FQNNGV. The V end was cut by 1 base, the J end by 0 bases, with 9 bases between. The CDR3 loop reads CASSLVRGMNTEAFF. As DNA, the CDR3 is TGTGCCAGCAGCTTAGTTAGGGGGATGAACACTGAAGCTTTCTTT.

This chain uses TRBV5-8 with TRBJ2-5; TRBD2 agrees at 7 bases. Trimming removed 1 base from V and 11 bases from J; junction bases left unmatched: 11. This CDR3 is built from 14 residues. The germline gives CDR1 SGHTS, CDR2 YDEGEE. DNA of the CDR3: TGTGCCAGCAGCTTGTCTACTAGCGCCCTTACACAGTACTTC. This translates into CASSLSTSALTQYF.

The rearrangement links TRBV29-1 to TRBJ1-1, with D unclear. The germline gives CDR1 SQVTM, CDR2 ANQGSEA. Trimming pared 8 bases from V and 4 bases from J, leaving 14 bases between. The CDR3 runs 12 residues. In DNA form, the CDR3 reads TGCAGCACCGTGAGGGTCTCCACTGAAGCTTTCTTT. Translating gives CSTVRVSTEAFF.

This rearrangement joins TRBV27 to TRBJ1-1; weak D call: TRBD1 (5 bases). Trimming took off 5 bases at V and 0 bases at J, with 19 bases between the two ends. CDR3 length: 17 amino acids. Germline CDR1 MNHEY, CDR2 SMNVEV (reference sequence). CDR3 nucleotide sequence: TGTGCCAGCAGTCGGATCCCGGGACTGACAATGAACACTGAAGCTTTCTTT. Translated, it gives CASSRIPGLTMNTEAFF.